Following are 17 T cell receptor beta chains from one sample sequenced in a study of Ad26.COV2.S vaccination and SARS-CoV-2 variants. Sequencing was performed with immunoSEQ multiplex PCR; in TCRdb, only in-frame clones are kept and a portion is missing. Found here are more than 400,000 clones, 80% to 95% of them singletons; the top ten hold less than 4.5%. The sample's treatment: over 15 received Ad26.COV2.S at low or high dose, single or two shots; five or six received placebo; per-sample allocation not given. The samples were gathered on day 63 after the first injection of vaccine or placebo. The sequences come from peripheral blood, collected in a trial of Ad26.COV2.S vaccine versus placebo. These receptors originate from a person aged 18-60 years who received the Ad26.COV2.S COVID-19 vaccine or a placebo.

The V gene is TRBV2, the J gene TRBJ1-1, with D uncertain. With 4 bases removed from V and 5 bases from J, the gap between germline ends came to 14 bases. The CDR3 length is 14 residues. Germline values: CDR1 SNHLY, CDR2 FYNNEI. The DNA of the CDR3 is TGTGCCAGCAGTGGACCGTCCTCGAGGACTGAAGCTTTCTTT. Translation: CASSGPSSRTEAFF.

The chain is built from TRBV7-2 and TRBJ2-4, with D maybe TRBD2 (6 bases). The CDR3 contains 18 residues. The germline V and J ends were trimmed by 5 bases and 7 bases, with 27 bases remaining between them. Germline CDR1 is SGHTA and CDR2 is FQGNSA. The CDR3 spells CASSASGTLLPINNIQYF. CDR3 nucleotides: TGTGCCAGCAGCGCCTCCGGGACTCTTCTACCCATCAACAACATTCAGTACTTC.

The CDR3 region has the DNA TGTGCCAGCAGCGTAACCAGCGGGCTGAACACCGGGGAGCTGTTTTTT. Protein sequence: CASSVTSGLNTGELFF. This chain connects TRBV9 to TRBJ2-2; TRBD2 is a possible D gene (6 bases). CDR1 and CDR2 (germline): SGDLS, YYNGEE. The CDR3 sequence is 16 residues long. V was pared by 1 base and J by 1 base, with 11 bases between.

On this clone itself: Its ends do not fully match the called genes, so a read error is possible. The gene calls are TRBV29-1 and TRBJ2-1; D perhaps matches TRBD2 (6 bases). Germline loops: CDR1 SQVTM, CDR2 ANQGSEA. CDR3 length equals 14 residues. The CDR3 protein is CSVQDGGKWDEQFF. CDR3 nucleotides: TGCAGCGTTCAAGACGGGGGAAAATGGGATGAGCAGTTCTTC.

The V call is TRBV7-8, the J call TRBJ2-3, with D perhaps TRBD2 (5 bases). The V end was cut by 3 bases, the J end by 0 bases, with 10 bases between. Germline V CDR1 and CDR2: SGHVS, FQNEAQ. CDR3 length: 15 residues. The CDR3 region has the DNA TGTGCCAGCAGCTTGACTACGGCAAGCACAGATACGCAGTATTTT. Translation gives CASSLTTASTDTQYF.

The V and J genes are TRBV11-2 and TRBJ2-2; the match to TRBD2 covers 11 bases. CDR1 and CDR2 (germline): SGHAT, FQNNGV. Unmatched junction bases numbered 4, after V lost 1 base and J lost 3 bases. The CDR3 loop spans 17 amino acids. CDR3 nucleotides: TGTGCCAGCAGCTTAGGTGAACTAGCGGGAGACACCGGGGAGCTGTTTTTT. This gives the protein CASSLGELAGDTGELFF.

V gene TRBV5-4 combines with J gene TRBJ2-1; a possible D gene is TRBD1 (7 bases). The CDR3 sequence is 15 residues long. Between the trimmed V and J ends, which lost 0 bases and 5 bases, there was a span of 12 bases. Germline loops: CDR1 SGHNT, CDR2 YYREEE (reference sequence). CDR3 nucleotides: TGTGCCAGCAGCTTGGACAGGGGCGGGAACAATGAGCAGTTCTTC. Its translation: CASSLDRGGNNEQFF.

The chain is built from TRBV10-2 and TRBJ2-2; 10 bases match TRBD2. The CDR3 consists of 15 residues. J was trimmed by 9 bases and V by 7 bases; bases with no gene match: 11. Germline CDR1 and CDR2: WSHSY and SAAADI. For the CDR3, the DNA is TGCGCCAGCACGGCGGGACTAGCGCTCCGGAGGGAGCTGTTTTTT. It is translated as CASTAGLALRRELFF.

In the case of this clone: With a much larger clone just one base away, this may be a read error. In the same sample, other DNA sequences code for this CDR3. The chain recombines TRBV3-1 (or the pseudogene TRBV3-2) with TRBJ1-1, with D hard to call. The ends were cut back, 2 bases at V and 3 bases at J, with 7 bases in the middle. Germline V gene lookup returns CDR1 LGHDT and CDR2 YNNKEL (reference sequence). The CDR3 length is 13 residues. The CDR3 loop is CASSQRADTEAFF. CDR3 bases: TGTGCCAGCAGCCAAAGAGCGGACACTGAAGCTTTCTTT.

This rearrangement joins TRBV27 to TRBJ1-1; 7 bases fit TRBD1. The J segment lost 10 bases and the V segment lost 0 bases, leaving 8 bases of the junction unmatched. This CDR3 is built from 14 residues. Germline CDR1 is MNHEY and CDR2 is SMNVEV (reference sequence). The CDR3 spells CASSLSKGGIGAFF. For the CDR3, the DNA is TGTGCCAGCAGTTTATCAAAAGGGGGCATAGGAGCTTTCTTT.

This rearrangement joins TRBV7-8 to TRBJ1-5, with D tentatively TRBD1 (6 bases). The CDR3 is made up of 15 amino acids. Deletions cut 4 bases from V and 5 bases from J, with 15 bases between. CDR1 and CDR2 (germline): SGHVS, FQNEAQ. The CDR3 DNA reads as TGTGCCAGCAGCTACGATCTAAGGGGGTATCAGCCCCAGCATTTT. The encoded protein is CASSYDLRGYQPQHF.

The chain is built from TRBV29-1 and TRBJ2-2, with TRBD1 identical over 8 bases. The CDR3 runs to 14 residues. Germline lookup yields CDR1 SQVTM and CDR2 ANQGSEA. J was trimmed by 7 bases and V by 7 bases; bases with no gene match: 11. The CDR3 protein is CSAIADRVVGELFF. CDR3 DNA sequence: TGCAGCGCCATAGCGGACAGGGTGGTCGGGGAGCTGTTTTTT.

The V call is TRBV7-9, the J call TRBJ2-7; TRBD2 is a possible D gene (5 bases). Germline V gene data show CDR1 as SEHNR and CDR2 as FQNEAQ (reference sequence). This CDR3 comprises 13 residues. The V end was cut by 1 base, the J end by 4 bases, with 8 bases between. The CDR3 region is CASSLGGQYEQYF. The CDR3 bases are TGTGCCAGCAGCTTAGGCGGGCAGTACGAGCAGTACTTC.

This clone was recorded once. The chain links TRBV30 to TRBJ2-7; a possible D gene is TRBD2 (6 bases). Trimming shortened V by 4 bases and J by 4 bases, and 14 bases separated the two germline ends. Per the germline V gene, CDR1 is GTSNPN and CDR2 is SVGIG (reference sequence). This CDR3 is 13 amino acids long. The CDR3 nucleotides read TGTGCCTGGAATAGCGGAGGGGAGTACGAGCAGTACTTC. Translation: CAWNSGGEYEQYF.

This rearrangement joins TRBV6-1 to TRBJ1-2; the D is unclear. CDR1 and CDR2 (germline): MNHNS, SASEGT. The CDR3 has 14 amino acids. Trimming took 0 bases from V and 5 from J, leaving 10 bases between them. The CDR3: CASSEALRGYGYTF. In DNA form, the CDR3 reads TGTGCCAGCAGTGAAGCGCTTCGGGGTTATGGCTACACCTTC.

The chain couples TRBV24-1 to TRBJ2-2; 9 bases agree with TRBD1. Germline-derived CDR1 and CDR2 are KGHDR and SFDVKD. The CDR3 runs to 16 residues. J was trimmed by 1 base and V by 2 bases; bases with no gene match: 1. Here the CDR3 DNA reads TGTGCCACCAGTGATTGGGGACAGGGGAACACCGGGGAGCTGTTTTTT. Translation: CATSDWGQGNTGELFF.

This clone is a singleton in its sample. V usage is TRBV28 and J usage is TRBJ1-1, with D perhaps TRBD1 (5 bases). V dropped 5 bases and J dropped 11 bases, with 27 bases sitting between them. The CDR3 has 16 amino acids. Germline V gene lookup returns CDR1 MDHEN and CDR2 SYDVKM. CDR3 nucleotides: TGTGCCAGCAGTCCACTTTCAGGGCCCGCCATGAGTGGTGCTTTCTTT. Its translation: CASSPLSGPAMSGAFF.